The 22 T cell receptor beta chains below all came from one sample that was sequenced in a study of chemoradiotherapy in HPV16-positive cancers. Clones were read by immunoSEQ multiplex PCR, and TCRdb kept only the in-frame ones, dropping some. The table lists about 29,000 clones, over 90% of them singletons. The sequencing used blood, collected from a patient who underwent chemoradiotherapy. Source of these receptors: a human donor with HPV-associated anogenital cancer.

The chain carries TRBV6-5 and TRBJ1-1; D may be TRBD1 (5 bases). V lost 2 bases to trimming and J lost 6 bases, with 7 bases between them. The CDR3 has 12 amino acids. CDR1 is MNHEY, CDR2 SVGAGI, per germline. CDR3 sequence reads: CASSYGGAEAFF. CDR3 DNA sequence: TGTGCCAGCAGTTACGGGGGGGCTGAAGCTTTCTTT.

The rearrangement links TRBV6-5 to TRBJ2-2; TRBD1 agrees at 7 bases. In germline, CDR1 is MNHEY, CDR2 SVGAGI. After removal of 4 bases from V and 6 bases from J, the junction contained 8 bases not matched to a gene. This CDR3 comprises 15 residues. DNA of the CDR3: TGTGCCAGCAGTTTCCTGAGACAGGGCGCCGGGGAGCTGTTTTTT. It specifies CASSFLRQGAGELFF.

V gene TRBV7-9 combines with J gene TRBJ2-7; unclear D gene. CDR3 size: 13 residues. V lost 4 bases and J lost 7, with 14 bases in between. Germline CDR1 SEHNR, CDR2 FQNEAQ (reference sequence). This chain's CDR3 is CASSSLIAGEQYF. The CDR3 DNA is TGTGCCAGCAGCTCCCTGATTGCCGGGGAGCAGTACTTC.

The rearrangement uses TRBV7-9 and TRBJ2-5; D unclear. V lost 2 bases and J lost 5, with 18 bases in between. CDR1 and CDR2 from the germline V gene are SEHNR and FQNEAQ (reference sequence). The CDR3 covers 16 residues. The chain's CDR3 is CASSLTEYSTKETQYF. Here the CDR3 DNA reads TGTGCCAGCAGCTTAACGGAATATTCGACCAAGGAGACCCAGTACTTC.

The gene calls are TRBV18 and TRBJ2-3; 9 positions agree with TRBD1. This CDR3 has 14 residues. From germline, CDR1 is KGHSH and CDR2 LQKENI. V lost 3 bases to trimming and J lost 3 bases; unmatched junction nucleotides: 1. As DNA, the CDR3 is TGTGCCAGCTCACCCGGGACAGGGACAGATACGCAGTATTTT. Its translation: CASSPGTGTDTQYF.

This clone was picked up a small number of times. V is TRBV6-5 and J is TRBJ1-5, with 7 bases fitting TRBD1. The CDR3 length is 13 residues. V lost 5 bases and J lost 7; bases outside the gene matches: 5. In germline, CDR1 is MNHEY, CDR2 SVGAGI. This CDR3 reads CASSIQGQQPQHF. CDR3 nucleotides: TGTGCCAGCAGTATACAGGGGCAGCAGCCCCAGCATTTT.

The chain has TRBV7-2 and TRBJ2-1; tentative D call: TRBD1 (6 bases). Germline loops: CDR1 SGHTA, CDR2 FQGNSA. Trimming removed 0 bases at V and 16 bases at J, with 10 bases between. This CDR3 is 11 amino acids long. CDR3 in amino acids: CASSLATGIFF. The CDR3 bases are TGTGCCAGCAGCTTAGCAACAGGGATATTCTTC. Complete variable domain (other parts from reference TRBV7-2 and TRBJ2-1): GAGVSQSPSNKVTEKGKDVELRCDPISGHTALYWYRQSLGQGLEFLIYFQGNSAPDKSGLPSDRFSAERTGGSVSTLTIQRTQQEDSAVYLCASSLATGIFFGPGTRLTVL.

This chain uses TRBV4-2 with TRBJ1-1; no clear D gene. V lost 4 bases and J lost 1, with 7 bases in between. CDR1 and CDR2 from the germline V gene are LGHNA and YNFKEQ. The CDR3 extends over 13 amino acids. CDR3 bases: TGTGCCAGCAGCCCCCGGACGAACACTGAAGCTTTCTTT. This encodes CASSPRTNTEAFF.

This rearrangement joins TRBV5-5 to TRBJ2-7; D is unresolved. The V and J ends lost 0 bases and 5 bases respectively, with 9 bases between them. The CDR3 runs 13 residues. Germline-derived CDR1 and CDR2 are SGHKS and YYEKEE (reference sequence). The CDR3 DNA reads TGTGCCAGCAGCTTGGAGGACCGGGACGAGCAGTACTTC. Translating gives CASSLEDRDEQYF.

The count of this clone is one. The CDR3: CASGVSNGHTEAFF. The CDR3 nucleotides are TGTGCCAGCGGGGTCTCCAATGGGCACACTGAAGCTTTCTTT. The V call is TRBV28, the J call TRBJ1-1; D not resolved. Germline CDR1 is MDHEN and CDR2 is SYDVKM. V was trimmed by 8 bases and J by 3 bases, leaving 16 bases between them. The CDR3 totals 14 residues. The entire variable domain, with the rest obtained from reference TRBV28 and TRBJ1-1, is as follows: DVKVTQSSRYLVKRTGEKVFLECVQDMDHENMFWYRQDPGLGLRLIYFSYDVKMKEKGDIPEGYSVSREKKERFSLILESASTNQTSMYLCASGVSNGHTEAFFGQGTRLTVV.

The CDR3 coding sequence is TGCGCCAGCAGCCTTATGAACACTGAAGCTTTCTTT. Residues: CASSLMNTEAFF. The J gene is TRBJ1-1, the V gene TRBV5-1; D remains unclear. This CDR3 has 12 residues. CDR1 is SGHRS and CDR2 is YFSETQ in the germline V gene. V was clipped by 4 bases and J by 0 bases, with 4 bases between them.

The J gene is TRBJ2-1, the V gene TRBV9, with 11 bases matching TRBD2. J lost 4 bases, V lost 0 bases, and 3 bases had no gene match. This CDR3 spans 16 amino acids. Per the germline V gene, CDR1 is SGDLS and CDR2 is YYNGEE. CDR3 residues: CASSVEVAGGYNEQFF. In nucleotides, the CDR3 is TGTGCCAGCAGCGTAGAAGTAGCGGGAGGGTACAATGAGCAGTTCTTC.

The chain combines TRBV4-1 with TRBJ1-2, with 7 bases lining up with TRBD1. The CDR3 is 18 amino acids. V lost 4 bases and J lost 4; bases outside the gene matches: 18. Germline loops: CDR1 MGHRA, CDR2 YSYEKL. In nucleotides, the CDR3 is TGCGCCAGCAGCCTCGGCGCCGGGACAGCCATCATCAGCTATGGCTACACCTTC. It yields the protein CASSLGAGTAIISYGYTF.

The chain combines TRBV18 with TRBJ1-1; D is ambiguous. This CDR3 spans 11 amino acids. V shed 3 bases and J shed 7 bases, with 6 bases lying between them. The V gene's germline CDR1 is KGHSH and CDR2 LQKENI. The CDR3 coding sequence is TGTGCCAGCTCACCGGGAGTTGAAGCTTTCTTT. Its protein is CASSPGVEAFF.

This chain connects TRBV4-3 to TRBJ1-5; D is possibly TRBD1 (5 bases). This CDR3 contains 15 residues. The V gene lost 0 bases and the J gene lost 4 bases, with 10 bases spanning the gap. Germline V CDR1 and CDR2: LGHNA, YSLEER. CDR3 region: CASSQDRGPNQPQHF. In nucleotides, the CDR3 is TGCGCCAGCAGCCAAGATCGGGGACCGAATCAGCCCCAGCATTTT.

This clone was counted between two and nine times. The V call is TRBV7-9, the J call TRBJ1-5; D gene uncertain. Per germline, CDR1 SEHNR and CDR2 FQNEAQ (reference sequence). This CDR3 comprises 14 residues. The V end lost 8 bases, the J end lost 2 bases, and 13 bases lay between the germline ends. The CDR3 bases are TGTGCCAGCTCCGGCCAGCCAGGCAATCAGCCCCAGCATTTT. This encodes CASSGQPGNQPQHF.

This clone appeared once. V is TRBV19 and J is TRBJ1-5, with D uncertain. The germline V gene encodes CDR1 LNHDA and CDR2 SQIVND (reference sequence). V shed 7 bases and J shed 5 bases, with 18 bases lying between them. The CDR3 loop spans 15 amino acids. CDR3 region: CASMPAIEWDQPQHF. The DNA of the CDR3 is TGTGCCAGTATGCCAGCGATAGAATGGGATCAGCCCCAGCATTTT.

V gene TRBV4-1 combines with J gene TRBJ2-6; D call uncertain. The CDR3 consists of 15 residues. Trimming took 2 bases from V and 0 from J, leaving 5 bases between them. Germline-derived CDR1 and CDR2 are MGHRA and YSYEKL. The chain's CDR3 is CASSQPGSGANVLTF. The DNA of the CDR3 is TGCGCCAGCAGCCAACCGGGCTCTGGGGCCAACGTCCTGACTTTC.

Concerning this clone itself: Compared with germline, one end of the junction differs, possibly owing to a read error. The chain combines TRBV7-8 with TRBJ2-2, with D perhaps TRBD1 or TRBD2 (5 bases each). Germline loops: CDR1 SGHVS, CDR2 FQNEAQ. This CDR3 is built from 16 residues. The CDR3 spells CASTLGDHPGTGELFF. The CDR3 nucleotides read TGTGCCAGCACCTTAGGGGACCACCCGGGCACCGGGGAGCTGTTTTTT.

The gene calls are TRBV5-5 and TRBJ2-3; the match to TRBD2 covers 8 bases. J gave up 0 bases and V 4 bases, and 7 bases lay outside the gene matches. CDR1 SGHKS and CDR2 YYEKEE come from the germline V gene (reference sequence). CDR3 length: 16 amino acids. CDR3 in amino acids: CASSQSSGASTDTQYF. The CDR3 DNA is TGTGCCAGCAGCCAGAGTAGCGGGGCTAGCACAGATACGCAGTATTTT.

The chain carries TRBV7-9 and TRBJ1-5; D call uncertain. Germline V gene data show CDR1 as SEHNR and CDR2 as FQNEAQ (reference sequence). V lost 5 bases and J 9 bases, leaving 11 bases between the germline ends. The CDR3 runs 12 residues. The chain's CDR3 is CASSLLAGPQHF. The CDR3 coding sequence is TGTGCCAGCAGCCTCCTGGCGGGGCCCCAGCATTTT.

This chain uses TRBV7-3 with TRBJ2-3; D may be TRBD1 or TRBD2 (5 bases each). Trimming pared 5 bases from V and 0 bases from J, leaving 12 bases between. Germline CDR1 is SGHTA and CDR2 is FQGTGA. The CDR3 extends over 15 amino acids. CDR3 amino acids: CASSPSGTSTDTQYF. The DNA for the CDR3 is TGTGCCAGCAGCCCATCCGGGACGAGCACAGATACGCAGTATTTT.